The 10 T cell receptor beta chains presented below share a single source sample, sequenced in a study of tumor-infiltrating lymphocytes in localized non-small cell lung cancer. Assay used: immunoSEQ multiplex PCR; TCRdb lists only in-frame clones, some missing. Seen here are approximately 8,000 clones, 77% observed once, and the top ten hold 4.5% to 5.5%. The specimen was lung tumor tissue. Receptors were obtained from a human donor with non-small cell lung cancer.

This sequence joins TRBV29-1 and TRBJ1-1; D not certain. The CDR3 totals 13 residues. Germline CDR1 SQVTM, CDR2 ANQGSEA. Trimming took 1 base from V and 11 from J, leaving 17 bases between them. CDR3 amino acids: CSVEGGLRLGAFF. Here the CDR3 DNA reads TGCAGCGTTGAAGGAGGGTTACGGTTGGGGGCTTTCTTT. Filled out from reference TRBV29-1 and TRBJ1-1, the complete variable domain reads SAVISQKPSRDICQRGTSLTIQCQVDSQVTMMFWYRQQPGQSLTLIATANQGSEATYESGFVIDKFPISRPNLTFSTLTVSNMSPEDSSIYLCSVEGGLRLGAFFGQGTRLTVV.

This clone has just one count. The genes are TRBV6-5 and TRBJ1-4, with D hard to call. The CDR3 contains 14 residues. The V gene's germline CDR1 is MNHEY and CDR2 SVGAGI. V was clipped by 5 bases and J by 6 bases, with 13 bases between them. The CDR3 spells CASSPGRLDEKLFF. The CDR3 nucleotides read TGTGCCAGCAGTCCCGGGAGGCTCGATGAAAAACTGTTTTTT.

By proportion, this clone is large. The gene calls are TRBV2 and TRBJ1-2, with D possibly TRBD1 on 6 matching bases. The CDR3 is 14 amino acids. Germline CDR1 is SNHLY and CDR2 is FYNNEI. Between the trimmed V and J ends, which lost 4 bases and 2 bases, there was a span of 11 bases. CDR3 loop: CASSGTDSNYGYTF. The CDR3 nucleotides read TGTGCCAGCAGTGGGACGGACAGCAACTATGGCTACACCTTC. Using reference TRBV2 and TRBJ1-2 for the parts outside the CDR3, the full variable domain is EPEVTQTPSHQVTQMGQEVILRCVPISNHLYFYWYRQILGQKVEFLVSFYNNEISEKSEIFDDQFSVERPDGSNFTLKIRSTKLEDSAMYFCASSGTDSNYGYTFGSGTRLTVV.

The chain joins TRBV4-1 to TRBJ1-5; no definite D call. The CDR3 length is 15 residues. Trimming left V 5 bases short and J 1 base short, with 12 bases between. CDR1 and CDR2 from the germline V gene are MGHRA and YSYEKL. DNA of the CDR3: TGCGCCAGCAGCGGTCAGGCTTTCAGCAATCAGCCCCAGCATTTT. This encodes CASSGQAFSNQPQHF.

The genes are TRBV11-2 and TRBJ2-7, with 8 bases matching TRBD1. Trimming at V came to 6 bases and at J to 3 bases, leaving 4 bases not matched to a gene. This CDR3 has 13 residues. Germline V CDR1 and CDR2: SGHAT, FQNNGV. As DNA, the CDR3 is TGTGCCAGCAGGAATACAGGGGGCTACGAGCAGTACTTC. Amino acid sequence: CASRNTGGYEQYF.

The CDR3 nucleotides are TGTGCCAGCAGCATGCAGGGTTGGGAAGAGACCCAGTACTTC. As protein: CASSMQGWEETQYF. This rearrangement joins TRBV7-2 to TRBJ2-5, with D possibly TRBD1 on 5 matching bases. Looked up from germline, CDR1 is SGHTA and CDR2 is FQGNSA. V was pared by 5 bases and J by 3 bases, with 13 bases between. The CDR3 sequence is 14 residues long.

The chain joins TRBV5-1 to TRBJ2-5; 10 positions match TRBD2. Germline CDR1 reads SGHRS; CDR2 reads YFSETQ. This CDR3 has 15 amino acids. Germline trimming cut 7 bases from V and 7 bases from J; bases unmatched to any gene: 13. The CDR3 bases are TGCGCCAGCCAAGAGCGGGAGGGCCCATGGGCGACCCAGTACTTC. Translation gives CASQEREGPWATQYF. The entire variable domain, with the rest obtained from reference TRBV5-1 and TRBJ2-5, is as follows: KAGVTQTPRYLIKTRGQQVTLSCSPISGHRSVSWYQQTPGQGLQFLFEYFSETQRNKGNFPGRFSGRQFSNSRSEMNVSTLELGDSALYLCASQEREGPWATQYFGPGTRLLVL.

This chain joins TRBV5-6 and TRBJ1-1; the D is unclear. Germline V gene lookup returns CDR1 SGHDT and CDR2 YYEEEE. The length of the CDR3 is 12 residues. V lost 2 bases, J lost 3 bases, and 5 bases lay in between. The CDR3, as DNA: TGTGCCAGCAGCTTTATGTACACTGAAGCTTTCTTT. It codes for CASSFMYTEAFF.

This chain joins TRBV5-1 and TRBJ2-7; the match to TRBD2 covers 8 bases. The CDR3 loop spans 17 amino acids. V dropped 4 bases and J dropped 3; count of bases not matched to a gene: 15. The V gene's germline CDR1 is SGHRS and CDR2 YFSETQ. CDR3 in amino acids: CASSPSFGTSEHYEQYF. The DNA of the CDR3 is TGCGCCAGCAGCCCCTCCTTCGGGACTAGTGAGCACTACGAGCAGTACTTC.

This clone was seen a few times. Sequence at one end of the junction differs from germline and may be a read error. The gene calls are TRBV7-7 and TRBJ2-7, with TRBD2 identical over 11 bases. Per germline, CDR1 SSHAT and CDR2 FNYEAQ (reference sequence). The CDR3 is 15 residues long. The CDR3 DNA follows: TGTGCTAGCAGCCAGGGGACTAGCGGCTCCTACGAGCAGTACTTC. Its protein is CASSQGTSGSYEQYF.